Listed here are 12 T cell receptor beta chains from one sample, sequenced in a study of radiotherapy plus CTLA-4 blockade in lung cancer. Libraries were prepared by immunoSEQ multiplex PCR; TCRdb keeps only in-frame clonotypes and omits some of them. Of about 87,000 clones in the sample, approximately 86% were seen once. Here the sequenced sample was peripheral blood, taken from a patient treated with radiotherapy plus ipilimumab. The source is a human donor with non-small cell lung cancer that progressed on radiotherapy plus ipilimumab.

This clone showed up just once. The J gene is TRBJ1-2, the V gene TRBV30; 9 bases are a match to TRBD1. The germline gives CDR1 GTSNPN, CDR2 SVGIG (reference sequence). The CDR3 covers 12 residues. J gave up 7 bases and V 5 bases, and 5 bases lay outside the gene matches. CDR3: CAWDTGGGGYTF. The CDR3 nucleotides read TGTGCCTGGGATACAGGGGGCGGTGGCTACACCTTC.

This clone has a single count. This chain uses TRBV9 with TRBJ2-3; 8 bases agree with TRBD2. Trimming cost V 2 bases and J 3 bases; bases outside gene matches: 5. This CDR3 is 15 amino acids long. Per germline, CDR1 SGDLS and CDR2 YYNGEE. CDR3 residues: CASSVGLAVTDTQYF. The CDR3 DNA sequence: TGTGCCAGCAGCGTCGGACTAGCAGTAACAGATACGCAGTATTTT.

The J gene is TRBJ2-7, the V gene TRBV4-3; 7 positions agree with TRBD1. V shed 0 bases and J 6 bases; nucleotides not matched to a gene: 2. Germline V gene lookup returns CDR1 LGHNA and CDR2 YSLEER. This CDR3 comprises 13 residues. CDR3: CASSQDEGAEQYF. As DNA, the CDR3 is TGCGCCAGCAGCCAAGATGAGGGGGCCGAGCAGTACTTC.

The chain couples TRBV7-3 to TRBJ2-3; the D gene is possibly TRBD1 (6 bases). V lost 3 bases and J 4 bases, leaving 17 bases between the germline ends. In germline, CDR1 is SGHTA, CDR2 FQGTGA. The CDR3 has 16 amino acids. CDR3 in amino acids: CASSLTQGLGADTQYF. The CDR3 region has the DNA TGTGCCAGCAGCTTGACACAGGGCCTGGGTGCAGATACGCAGTATTTT.

The CDR3 here is CASRRTGNTEAFF. CDR3 coding DNA: TGTGCCAGCAGACGGACAGGGAACACTGAAGCTTTCTTT. V and J are TRBV27 and TRBJ1-1; TRBD1 matches 7 bases. Germline CDR1 and CDR2: MNHEY and SMNVEV (reference sequence). After removal of 6 bases from V and 1 base from J, the junction contained 2 bases not matched to a gene. The CDR3 sequence is 13 residues long.

The V and J genes are TRBV5-1 and TRBJ2-5; D might be TRBD2 (5 bases). This CDR3 is 15 amino acids long. Looked up from germline, CDR1 is SGHRS and CDR2 is YFSETQ. Trimming removed 1 base from V and 5 bases from J, with 15 bases in between. The CDR3 coding sequence is TGCGCCAGCAGCTTGTCCGGCGGCTCGGGGGAGACCCAGTACTTC. Protein product: CASSLSGGSGETQYF.

The rearrangement links TRBV5-1 to TRBJ2-2; TRBD1 might be the D (5 bases). Between the trimmed V and J ends, which lost 4 bases and 4 bases, there was a span of 11 bases. The CDR3 spans 14 residues. Germline V gives CDR1 SGHRS, CDR2 YFSETQ. CDR3 amino acids: CASSPDRFTGELFF. The DNA of the CDR3 is TGCGCCAGCAGCCCAGACAGATTCACCGGGGAGCTGTTTTTT.

The chain has TRBV6-6 and TRBJ1-2; possible D gene TRBD1, 6 bases. Trimming took off 5 bases at V and 4 bases at J, with 20 bases between the two ends. CDR1 MNHNY and CDR2 SVGAGI come from the germline V gene (reference sequence). The CDR3 contains 16 residues. CDR3 protein: CASSKRQVGTFYGYTF. CDR3 in DNA: TGTGCCAGCAGTAAGAGACAGGTGGGAACCTTCTATGGCTACACCTTC.

The V and J genes are TRBV18 and TRBJ2-7, with a tentative D call TRBD1 (5 bases). CDR1 is KGHSH and CDR2 is LQKENI in the germline V gene. The CDR3 runs to 14 residues. Trimming removed 6 bases from V and 3 bases from J, with 15 bases in between. The CDR3 here is CASSATATGYEQYF. The CDR3 DNA reads as TGTGCCAGCTCGGCGACAGCTACCGGCTACGAGCAGTACTTC.

This clone appeared a single time. The chain uses TRBV5-1 and TRBJ1-1; tentative D call: TRBD1 (6 bases). Trimming took 4 bases from V and 1 from J, leaving 8 bases between them. The CDR3 totals 13 residues. The germline gives CDR1 SGHRS, CDR2 YFSETQ. The CDR3 nucleotides are TGCGCCAGCAGCCAGGACAGGAACACTGAAGCTTTCTTT. Its translation is CASSQDRNTEAFF.

The rearrangement uses TRBV9 and TRBJ1-5, with D hard to call. V was cut by 0 bases and J by 3 bases, with 10 bases left in between. The germline V gene encodes CDR1 SGDLS and CDR2 YYNGEE. CDR3 length: 15 amino acids. CDR3 sequence reads: CASSVDGLINQPQHF. The CDR3 DNA reads TGTGCCAGCAGCGTAGACGGACTCATCAATCAGCCCCAGCATTTT.

V is TRBV6-1 and J is TRBJ1-5; no firm D call. V lost 4 bases and J 2 bases, leaving 12 bases between the germline ends. Germline CDR1 MNHNS, CDR2 SASEGT. The CDR3 runs 15 residues. The CDR3 loop reads CASSVVGLGNQPQHF. The DNA of the CDR3 is TGTGCCAGCAGTGTTGTGGGTTTGGGCAATCAGCCCCAGCATTTT.